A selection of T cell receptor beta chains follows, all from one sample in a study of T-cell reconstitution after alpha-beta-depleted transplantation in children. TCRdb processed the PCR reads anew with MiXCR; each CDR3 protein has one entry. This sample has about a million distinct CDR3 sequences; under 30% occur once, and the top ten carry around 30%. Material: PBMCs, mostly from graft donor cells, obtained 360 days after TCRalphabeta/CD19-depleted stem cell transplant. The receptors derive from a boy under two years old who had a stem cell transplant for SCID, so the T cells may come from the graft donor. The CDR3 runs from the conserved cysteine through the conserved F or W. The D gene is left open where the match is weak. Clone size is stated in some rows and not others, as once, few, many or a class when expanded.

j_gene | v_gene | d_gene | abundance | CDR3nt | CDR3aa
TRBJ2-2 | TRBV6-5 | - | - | TGTGCCAGCAGTTATGGACAATGGGACAAGGGGCGAGCCGGGGAGCTGTTTTTT | CASSYGQWDKGRAGELFF
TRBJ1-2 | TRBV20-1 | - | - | TGCAGTGCTAGTGGGGTACCTAACTATGGCTACACCTTC | CSASGVPNYGYTF
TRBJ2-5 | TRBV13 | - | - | TGTGCCAGCAGCGCAACGGTCAAACGGGAGACCCAGTACTTC | CASSATVKRETQYF
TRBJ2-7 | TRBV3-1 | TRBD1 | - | TGTGCCAGCAGCAACAGACAGGGGGCTAGCGAGCAGTACTTC | CASSNRQGASEQYF
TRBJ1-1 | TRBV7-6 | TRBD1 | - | TGTGCCAGCAGCTTAGCCCCCGGGACAGTGAACACTGAAGCTTTCTTT | CASSLAPGTVNTEAFF
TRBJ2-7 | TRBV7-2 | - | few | TGTGCCAGCAGCTTCGCGAGGGAAGAGGGCGAGCAGTACTTC | CASSFAREEGEQYF
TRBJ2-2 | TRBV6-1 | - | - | TGTGCCAGCAGGCTTTGGGGCACCGGGGAGCTGTTTTTT | CASRLWGTGELFF
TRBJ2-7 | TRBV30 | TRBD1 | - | TGTGCCTGGAGGCCCGACAGGGTTTCCTACGAGCAGTACTTC | CAWRPDRVSYEQYF
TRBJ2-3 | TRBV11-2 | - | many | TGTGCCAGTTCGGGAGACATCACAGATACGCAGTATTTT | CASSGDITDTQYF
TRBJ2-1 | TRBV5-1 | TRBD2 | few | TGCGCCAGCAGCCCTTGGCACCGGTCGGGGGGGTTCTTC | CASSPWHRSGGFF
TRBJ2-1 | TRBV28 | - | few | TGTGCCAGCAGTTTATGGGGGCGACCCTACAATGAGCAGTTCTTC | CASSLWGRPYNEQFF
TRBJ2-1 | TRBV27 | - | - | TGTGCCAGCAGTCCCAAGGCGCTATCCTACAATGAGCAGTTCTTC | CASSPKALSYNEQFF
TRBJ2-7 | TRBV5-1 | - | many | TGCGCCAGCAGCTTGGCTAGTACCTACGAGCAGTACTTC | CASSLASTYEQYF
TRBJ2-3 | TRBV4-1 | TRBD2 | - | TGCGCCAGCAGCCGACTGACTCCATACCTAGCGGGGGGACGCACAGATACGCAGTATTTT | CASSRLTPYLAGGRTDTQYF
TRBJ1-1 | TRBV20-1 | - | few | TGCAGTGCTAGTCACCCCAGGGTCTCCACTGAAGCTTTCTTT | CSASHPRVSTEAFF
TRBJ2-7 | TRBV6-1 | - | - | TGTGCCAGCCTACGGGGGGCCGACCGGGCGGGGGAGCAGTACTTC | CASLRGADRAGEQYF
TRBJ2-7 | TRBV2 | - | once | TGTGCCATCTCCCGGGACCTCTACGAGCAGTACTTC | CAISRDLYEQYF
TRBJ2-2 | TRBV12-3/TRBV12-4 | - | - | TGTGCCAGCACCTTGCGTAACACCGGGGAGCTGTTTTTT | CASTLRNTGELFF
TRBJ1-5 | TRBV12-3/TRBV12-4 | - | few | TGTGCCAGCAGTCCAGGAGGGAGGAACAATCAGCCCCAGCATTTT | CASSPGGRNNQPQHF
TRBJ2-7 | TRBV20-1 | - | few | TGCAGTGCTAGGTCTGGACACTCTCCCTACGAGCAGTACTTC | CSARSGHSPYEQYF
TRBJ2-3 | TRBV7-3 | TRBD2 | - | TGTGCCAGCAGCTTGTCGGGACTAGCTTCAGATACGCAGTATTTT | CASSLSGLASDTQYF
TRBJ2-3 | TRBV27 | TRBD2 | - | TGTGCCACGCGGACTAGCGGGGGGGTCACAGATACGCAGTATTTT | CATRTSGGVTDTQYF
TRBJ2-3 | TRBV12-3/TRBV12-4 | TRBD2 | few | TGTGCCAGCAGCCAAGGACTAGGCGGAGATACGCAGTATTTT | CASSQGLGGDTQYF
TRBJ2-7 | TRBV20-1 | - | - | TGCAGTGCTAGTCTTTCCGGACCGTGGGACGAGCAGTACTTC | CSASLSGPWDEQYF
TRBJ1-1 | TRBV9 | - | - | TGTGCCAGCAGCGTAGAAGGTAGCGAGAACACTGAAGCTTTCTTT | CASSVEGSENTEAFF
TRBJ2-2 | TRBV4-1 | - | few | TGCGCCAGCAGGGAGGCGGCGACCCTTTTTACCGGGGAGCTGTTTTTT | CASREAATLFTGELFF
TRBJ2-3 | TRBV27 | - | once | TGTGCCAGCAGAATGGAGGGTGGCACAGATACGCAGTATTTT | CASRMEGGTDTQYF
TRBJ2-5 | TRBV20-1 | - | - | TGCAGTGTCCCCCTGGAGACTGGGAGCCAAGAGACCCAGTACTTC | CSVPLETGSQETQYF
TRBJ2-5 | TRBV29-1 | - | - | TGCAGCGGACGCAGGGGATGGGGGGAGACCCAGTACTTC | CSGRRGWGETQYF
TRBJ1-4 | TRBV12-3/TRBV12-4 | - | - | TGTGCCAGCTCAAGACCAGGGTCGGGGGAAAAACTGTTTTTT | CASSRPGSGEKLFF
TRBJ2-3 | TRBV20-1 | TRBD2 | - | TGCAGTGCGACAGCGGGGGGCAGAGATACGCAGTATTTT | CSATAGGRDTQYF
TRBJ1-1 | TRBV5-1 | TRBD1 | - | TGCGCCAGCAGCACCCAGGACAGGCTGAACACTGAAGCTTTCTTT | CASSTQDRLNTEAFF
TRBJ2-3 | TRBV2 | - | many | TGTGCCAGCAGTCCGGGATCCGGCACAGATACGCAGTATTTT | CASSPGSGTDTQYF
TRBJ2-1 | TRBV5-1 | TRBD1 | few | TGCGCCAGCAGCTTCACCGGGACAGGGAGCTACAATGAGCAGTTCTTC | CASSFTGTGSYNEQFF
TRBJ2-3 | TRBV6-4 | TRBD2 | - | TGTGCCAGCAGTGAGGCGAGCGGGGGTCGGGATACGCAGTATTTT | CASSEASGGRDTQYF
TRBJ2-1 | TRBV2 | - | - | TGTGCCAGCATACAGGGAGCAAAGCAGTTCTTC | CASIQGAKQFF
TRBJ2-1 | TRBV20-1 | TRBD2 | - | TGCAGTGCTAGAGAGTTGTGGGATAGCGGGGTATACAATGAGCAGTTCTTC | CSARELWDSGVYNEQFF
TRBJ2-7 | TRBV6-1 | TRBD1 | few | TGTGCCAGCCAGGGACAGGAAACCTACGAGCAGTACTTC | CASQGQETYEQYF
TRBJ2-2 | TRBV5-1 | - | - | TGCGCCAGCAGCTTGAAGGGGCGGGCCGGGGAGCTGTTTTTT | CASSLKGRAGELFF
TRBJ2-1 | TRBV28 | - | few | TGTGCCAGCAGTCGGAGGGGGACCTACAATGAGCAGTTCTTC | CASSRRGTYNEQFF
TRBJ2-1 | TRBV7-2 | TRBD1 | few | TGTGCCAGCACCCGAGCAGGGGGTATAGGTGAGCAGTTCTTC | CASTRAGGIGEQFF
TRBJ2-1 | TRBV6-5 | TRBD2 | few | TGTGCCACCCAGTTTGGGAGGGGTAATGAGCAGTTCTTC | CATQFGRGNEQFF
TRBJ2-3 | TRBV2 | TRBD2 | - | TGTGCCAGCACCGGACTAGCGGGAGACACAGATACGCAGTATTTT | CASTGLAGDTDTQYF
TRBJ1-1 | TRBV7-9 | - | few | TGTGCCAGCAGCTTATCGCCGGTCGGAGCTTTCTTT | CASSLSPVGAFF
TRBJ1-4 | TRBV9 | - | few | TGTGCCAGCAACAGGGAAGGGAGCTCGACTAATGAAAAACTGTTTTTT | CASNREGSSTNEKLFF
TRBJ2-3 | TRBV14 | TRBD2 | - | TGTGCCAGCAGCCATCGTCTAGCGGAGACCACAGATACGCAGTATTTT | CASSHRLAETTDTQYF